The entry below gives a single T cell receptor (beta chain) sequence along with its context. There is no known antigen for this receptor. No base-level quality is on record; no much larger clone is a single base apart. This entry comes from a study of beta chain features in type 1 diabetes (dated by TCRdb to 2016 to 2019). Background on the whole study: Mean age, gender distribution, total cell number and subset yield were not different between patients and healthy donors. Across all samples, 107,917,701 sorted cells were examined, and cell number per subset correlated strongly with RNA yield. Whereas all 30 or so donors provided naive and central memory subsets, regulatory and stem cell-like memory subsets were isolated from just 8 patients and roughly eight healthy donors. In the study, recently diagnosed type 1 diabetes patients and matched healthy donors were compared on the TCRB repertoires of their sorted circulating CD4+ T cell subsets. Study-wide findings and limitations: Naive, central memory and regulatory TCRB repertoires appeared more similar among patients than among healthy donors. At VDJ recombination sites, type 1 diabetes patients had fewer insertions and more deleted nucleotides, which implies abnormalities in thymic rearrangement. Type 1 diabetes patients showed a moderate but significant shortening of TCRB CDR3 length in all four CD4+ subsets. Only small numbers of individuals were included in the HLA sub-analyses, which left unresolved whether HLA type had any influence on TCRB rearrangement. PCR may preferentially amplify shorter templates, but because patient and control samples were amplified and corrected together, any resulting skew would affect both groups equally. Sequencing cDNA rather than genomic DNA could over-represent highly expressing activated cells, although activation and CD3 levels did not differ between groups.

Via the germline V gene, CDR1 is SQVTM and CDR2 ANQGSEA. Trimming takes 3 bases from V and 0 bases from J, and the germline ends sit 9 bases apart. Counted from cysteine to phenylalanine, this CDR3 has 13 amino acids. CDR3 DNA is the only sequence kept; it has 39 bases, read in frame from the first base. The entire amount of isolated RNA was reverse transcribed using the High Capacity cDNA Reverse Transcription Kit, so the sequenced TCRB transcripts were expressed ones. Naive, central memory and regulatory T cell samples underwent deep immunoSEQ sequencing, averaging roughly 3.5 million total reads per sample. After sorted cells were lysed in RLT buffer, RNA was extracted with DNase-treated RNeasy Micro or Mini kits, with the choice depending on cell number. To prevent cross-contamination, each cell subset was processed individually, whereas patient and healthy donor samples were processed jointly. TCRB sequences were amplified from cDNA with the immunoSEQ multiplex PCR, producing 87-bp fragments spanning the CDR3 region. Amplicons were sequenced on the Illumina HiSeq platform. In the original analysis: Synthetic template baselines were used to correct PCR bias computationally, reads within Hamming distance 2 were collapsed together, and singletons that could not be merged were discarded. By aligning reads against IMGT, V, D and J genes, CDR3 length, and insertions or deletions at six rearrangement sites were assigned. Within each subset, clonotype counts were normalized to the number of sorted cells before true diversity and Gini coefficients were calculated with the tcR R package. The overlap coefficient, calculated on TCRB nucleotide sequences, was used to measure repertoire sharing. As a proxy for the pre-selection repertoire, out-of-frame TCRB sequences from naive cells were analyzed. As stored in TCRdb, this immuneACCESS dataset retains in-frame rearrangements with V and J assigned. A fraction of the clones does not appear; measured against another copy, unresolved V genes explain less than half of the discrepancy, and the remainder lacks a known reason. Clone size and V and J calls were adopted from that table, with D and trimming inferred from the DNA. The sample has around 400,000 clones on record, over 12% of them singletons. Jointly, the top ten make up around 0.02% of the sample.

From each donor, a single peripheral blood sample of about 110 mL on average was drawn into heparinised tubes. Naive, central memory, regulatory and stem cell-like memory CD4+ T cells were sorted on a BD FACSAria II using a panel including CD45RO, CCR7, CD25, CD127, CD95 and CD27. Purity was above 95% for every sorted population. PBMCs were isolated right away by Lymphoprep density gradient centrifugation and were stained directly, without culture. To minimize batch effects, samples were stained and sorted in pairs, one healthy donor with one patient per experiment. The TCR originated in a woman between 18 and 29 years old in good health. Material for sequencing was naive CD4+ T cells from blood. The sample's cell subset or site label is to be understood as: true naive CD4+ T cells. The chain employs TRBV29-1 and TRBJ2-7; a weak D assignment points to TRBD1 (6 bases agree). The sequenced DNA is TGCAGCGTTGATTCAGGGGTCTCCTACGAGCAGTACTTC. It codes for CSVDSGVSYEQYF.